This T cell receptor beta chain is drawn from a study of vaccination and CD4 T cells after COVID-19. Comments on this clonotype: What it recognizes is unknown.

The Oncomine TCR Beta short-read assay was applied to DNA of cultured CD4+ T cells. TCRdb re-called the PCR reads with MiXCR, one entry per CDR3 protein. Among roughly 13,000 distinct CDR3 sequences, around 60% were seen once, and the ten largest hold more than 5%. The treatment is: approximately nine-day PBMC culture with coronavirus spike peptide pools or control peptides (ViraFEST assay). A half-volume replacement of the medium with fresh IL-2 medium was performed on days 3 and 7. The CDR3 consists of 12 residues. Trimming cost V 4 bases and J 6 bases, with 7 bases left between them. CDR1 and CDR2 (germline): MNHNS, SASEGT. Study-wide results and limits: Median SARS-CoV-2-reactive clonotype numbers rose nonsignificantly, 21 to 38.

The sequence came from a human donor who had recovered from COVID-19. The sequencing sample was made of CD4+ T cells from blood, cultured in vitro. The J gene is TRBJ1-5, the V gene TRBV6-1; no reliable D call. The DNA of the CDR3 is TGTGCCAGCAGTGCAGAGGGTCAGCCCCAGCATTTT. Translating gives CASSAEGQPQHF.